This TCR beta chain was identified during a study of a mutant IDH1 vaccine in newly diagnosed glioma. Across the whole study: Vaccines were first given 4-6 weeks after radiotherapy alone, or with temozolomide cycles. Receipt of radiotherapy, temozolomide, or both preceded the study, and most received both.

To note about this clone: Its target is unknown.

Time point denoted: week 47, end of study. Every single dose of the vaccine, 300 ug of mutant IDH1 20-mer peptide, came with topical imiquimod. There were new WHO grade 3 or 4 astrocytomas in the donors, and these were IDH1-mutant and ATRX-lost. Whole-study results and caveats: Any relationship between pseudoprogression and changes in top peripheral T cell clonotypes seemed absent.

The germline V gene has CDR1 KGHSH and CDR2 LQKENI. With 6 bases removed from V and 2 bases from J, the gap between germline ends came to 8 bases. This CDR3 contains 12 residues. The method was immunoSEQ multiplex PCR; TCRdb's version includes in-frame clones alone and lacks a portion of them. Of about 32,000 clones listed, over 85% are singletons. The sample consisted of PBMCs, taken from a glioma patient whose treatment included an IDH1 peptide vaccine. The rearrangement links TRBV18 to TRBJ2-7, with unresolved D. This receptor was obtained from a man aged 40-55 years with glioma. The CDR3 sequence is CASSRSAYEQYF. DNA of the CDR3: TGTGCCAGCTCCCGCAGCGCCTACGAGCAGTACTTC.